These T cell receptor beta chains were read from a single sample in a study of T cells after posttransplantation cyclophosphamide. Sequencing used immunoSEQ multiplex PCR; TCRdb keeps in-frame clones, though not all of them. The sample includes about 30,000 clones, 75% to 95% of them seen just once. Sequenced sample: naive CD4+ T cells sorted from blood. The origin of the receptors is a young man in good health and a related stem cell transplant donor. Both conserved end residues are part of each CDR3. The D gene is left open where the match is weak. The size of a clone is reported for some rows only, either as once, few or many, or as a class for expanded clones.

V	J	size	D	DNA	CDR3
TRBV29-1	TRBJ1-2	.	.	TGCAGCGTTGAATCGTATAACTATGGCTACACCTTC	CSVESYNYGYTF
TRBV5-1	TRBJ2-7	.	.	TGCGCCAGCAGCTACTTGGCTAGCGTTTCGAGCTCCTACGAGCAGTACTTC	CASSYLASVSSSYEQYF
TRBV5-6	TRBJ1-2	once	.	TGTGCCAGCAGCAAATCCGGACAAGCATTGGGGGGCTACACCTTC	CASSKSGQALGGYTF
TRBV10-3	TRBJ2-7	.	TRBD1	TGTGCCATCAGTGAGGACAGGGGTTACTACGAGCAGTACTTC	CAISEDRGYYEQYF
TRBV28	TRBJ2-2	.	TRBD2	TGTGCCAGCACCCGGGGGGGTGGCACCGGGGAGCTGTTTTTT	CASTRGGGTGELFF
TRBV9	TRBJ2-7	.	TRBD2	TGTGCCAGCAGCCTCCATCGGGCGGGGGGGGAGCAGTACTTC	CASSLHRAGGEQYF
TRBV7-2	TRBJ2-7	.	.	TGTGCCAGCAGCTTAGAAGTCGTCGGGTCTAGGGAGCAGTACTTC	CASSLEVVGSREQYF
TRBV5-1	TRBJ2-7	.	.	TGCGCCAGCAGCCCCAGGGGGGTAGGAAACTACGAGCAGTACTTC	CASSPRGVGNYEQYF
TRBV19	TRBJ2-7	.	TRBD1	TGTGCCAGTAGTACTACGTCGGACAGGGGGTCCTACGAGCAGTACTTC	CASSTTSDRGSYEQYF
TRBV6-6	TRBJ1-1	.	.	TGTGCCAGCAGTTACTCCGGGGATAGCACTGAAGCTTTCTTT	CASSYSGDSTEAFF
TRBV4-1	TRBJ1-1	.	.	TGCGCCAGCAGCCGCCAACAGGAGATGAACACTGAAGCTTTCTTT	CASSRQQEMNTEAFF
TRBV20-1	TRBJ2-3	.	.	TGCAGCCCAACTAGCACAGATACGCAGTATTTT	CSPTSTDTQYF
TRBV19	TRBJ1-1	.	.	TGTGCCAGTAGTACCTTGGGGCCCGGGGGCACTGAAGCTTTCTTT	CASSTLGPGGTEAFF
TRBV18	TRBJ2-4	.	TRBD1	TGTGCCAGCTCACCGACAGGGATGGGAGCCAAAAACATTCAGTACTTC	CASSPTGMGAKNIQYF
TRBV7-3	TRBJ1-2	.	.	TGTGCCAGCAGCTTAAGGCCCGGAGGGGACCTCTATGGCTACACCTTC	CASSLRPGGDLYGYTF
TRBV25-1	TRBJ1-1	few	.	TGTGCCAGCAGTGAAACTGTCCTCCGGGGGAACACTGAAGCTTTCTTT	CASSETVLRGNTEAFF
TRBV7-3	TRBJ2-2	.	.	TGTGCCAGCAGGACTCAGAACGTCGGGGAGCTGTTTTTT	CASRTQNVGELFF
TRBV12-5	TRBJ2-5	.	.	TGTGCTAGTGGCGGCACAGGGCTGGAAGAGACCCAGTACTTC	CASGGTGLEETQYF
TRBV19	TRBJ1-4	.	.	TGTGCCAGTGCCGGGAGGGCTCCCCGGGCGGAAAAACTGTTTTTT	CASAGRAPRAEKLFF
TRBV5-8	TRBJ2-7	once	TRBD1	TGTGCCAGCAGCTTGGGACAGGGGATACTCTACGAGCAGTACTTC	CASSLGQGILYEQYF
TRBV7-3	TRBJ2-7	.	TRBD1	TGTGCCAGCAGCTCGGACAGGGGTGGCGAGCAGTACTTC	CASSSDRGGEQYF
TRBV18	TRBJ1-1	.	.	TGTGCCAGCTCACCCTTCACTGGGAACACTGAAGCTTTCTTT	CASSPFTGNTEAFF
TRBV5-1	TRBJ1-4	.	TRBD1	TGCGCCAGCAGCTTGGCAGGGGGCTCAACTAATGAAAAACTGTTTTTT	CASSLAGGSTNEKLFF
TRBV5-1	TRBJ2-2	.	.	TGCGCCAGCAAGACAGAATCGAACACCGGGGAGCTGTTTTTT	CASKTESNTGELFF
TRBV5-1	TRBJ2-2	.	.	TGCGCCAGCAGCTTAATAAGCTCCGGGGAGCTGTTTTTT	CASSLISSGELFF
TRBV5-1	TRBJ1-4	.	TRBD1	TGCGCCAGCAGCTTTGGGGCGACAGGGCGCGAAAAACTGTTTTTT	CASSFGATGREKLFF
TRBV4-1	TRBJ2-3	.	TRBD2	TGCGCCAGCAGCCAACTACTAGCGGGGGTTGGCAATACGCAGTATTTT	CASSQLLAGVGNTQYF
TRBV6-1	TRBJ1-4	.	.	TGTGCCAGCAGTGAAACGGGACTGGTTAATGAAAAACTGTTTTTT	CASSETGLVNEKLFF
TRBV18	TRBJ1-5	.	TRBD1	TGTGCCAGCTCACCTGGACAGGGTCTAGGACAGCCCCAGCATTTT	CASSPGQGLGQPQHF
TRBV12-5	TRBJ2-5	.	.	TGTGCTAGTGGTTTGGACTTAGCGGAGACCCAGTACTTC	CASGLDLAETQYF
TRBV2	TRBJ2-7	.	.	TGTGCCAGCAGTGCTCACAGGGAGCAGTACTTC	CASSAHREQYF
TRBV27	TRBJ1-6	.	TRBD1	TGTGCCAGCAGTTTATTTGGACAGGGCAATTCACCCCTCCACTTT	CASSLFGQGNSPLHF
TRBV7-6	TRBJ2-2	.	.	TGTGCCAGCAGCTTGGGGCGGGCGGACAGACTGGGGGAGCTGTTTTTT	CASSLGRADRLGELFF
TRBV21-1	TRBJ2-2	.	.	TGTGCCAGCAGCAAAGTTGGTGTCCACCCAATCGACCTAGCGGGGGGGCGCGCCGGGGAGCTGTTTTTT	CASSKVGVHPIDLAGGRAGELFF
TRBV6-5	TRBJ1-1	.	.	TGTGCCAGCGCCTTTGCGTCAGGAGGGCGAACTGAAGCTTTCTTT	CASAFASGGRTEAFF
TRBV7-9	TRBJ2-1	.	.	TGTGCCAGCAGCTTAGTTCAGGGGTCCAATGAGCAGTTCTTC	CASSLVQGSNEQFF
TRBV29-1	TRBJ2-3	.	TRBD2	TGCAGCGTCGAAAGGGGACAGGATACTAGCGGGGGGCAATCCGCATGGGATACGCAGTATTTT	CSVERGQDTSGGQSAWDTQYF
TRBV10-3	TRBJ2-5	.	.	TGTGCCATCAGTCCCCCAGCGCGACTCCAAGAGACCCAGTACTTC	CAISPPARLQETQYF
TRBV2	TRBJ2-3	.	.	TGTGCCAGCAGTGGGGGGGTTAACCCCTACACAGATACGCAGTATTTT	CASSGGVNPYTDTQYF
TRBV5-1	TRBJ1-4	.	.	TGCGCCAGCAGCTTCGATTCGACGGGGGATCGGGAAAAACTGTTTTTT	CASSFDSTGDREKLFF
TRBV5-5	TRBJ2-1	.	.	TGTGCCAGCAGCTTGAGTGTTCTGGCGGCCCTCTACAATGAGCAGTTCTTC	CASSLSVLAALYNEQFF
TRBV19	TRBJ1-5	.	TRBD1	TGTGCCAGTAGTAAGGACAGGGGGCGATCGAATCAGCCCCAGCATTTT	CASSKDRGRSNQPQHF
TRBV28	TRBJ1-3	.	.	TGTGCCAGCAGTCCTGGCGGGGGTGGAAACACCATATATTTT	CASSPGGGGNTIYF
TRBV5-1	TRBJ1-1	.	.	TGCGCCAGCGCTGTGAACATGAACACTGAAGCTTTCTTT	CASAVNMNTEAFF
TRBV4-1	TRBJ2-2	.	.	TGCGCCAGCAGCCACCTGCCTAGTCCGAGCACCGGGGAGCTGTTTTTT	CASSHLPSPSTGELFF
TRBV15	TRBJ2-1	.	TRBD2	TGTGCCACCAGCAGCGGGGGGGCCAGTTATGAGCAGTTCTTC	CATSSGGASYEQFF